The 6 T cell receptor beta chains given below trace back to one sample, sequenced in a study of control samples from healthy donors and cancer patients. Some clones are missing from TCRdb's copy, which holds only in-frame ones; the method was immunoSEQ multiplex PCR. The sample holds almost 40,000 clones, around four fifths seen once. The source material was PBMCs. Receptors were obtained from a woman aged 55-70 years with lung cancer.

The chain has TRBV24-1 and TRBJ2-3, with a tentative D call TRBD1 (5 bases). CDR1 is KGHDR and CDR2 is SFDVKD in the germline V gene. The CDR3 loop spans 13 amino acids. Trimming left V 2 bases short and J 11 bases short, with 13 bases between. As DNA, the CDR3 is TGTGCCACCAGTGATTCGCCCTGGGGCGAGCAGTATTTT. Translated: CATSDSPWGEQYF.

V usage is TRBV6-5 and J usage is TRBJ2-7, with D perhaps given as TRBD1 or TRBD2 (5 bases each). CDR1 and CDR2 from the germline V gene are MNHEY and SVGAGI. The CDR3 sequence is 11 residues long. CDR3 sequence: CASRGGYEQYF. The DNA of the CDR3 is TGTGCTAGCCGGGGCGGCTACGAGCAGTACTTC.

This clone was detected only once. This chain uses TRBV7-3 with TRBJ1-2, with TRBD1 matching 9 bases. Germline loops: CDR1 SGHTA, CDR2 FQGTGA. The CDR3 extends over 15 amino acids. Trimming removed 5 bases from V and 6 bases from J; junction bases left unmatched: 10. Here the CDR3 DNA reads TGTGCCAGCAGCCCTTTGGACAGGGGCGGCAATGGCTACACCTTC. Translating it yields CASSPLDRGGNGYTF.

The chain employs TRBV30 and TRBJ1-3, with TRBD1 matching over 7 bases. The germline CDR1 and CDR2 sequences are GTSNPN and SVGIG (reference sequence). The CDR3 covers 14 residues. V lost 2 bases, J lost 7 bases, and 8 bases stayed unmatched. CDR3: CAWSRTGEGNTIYF. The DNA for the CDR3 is TGTGCCTGGAGTAGAACAGGGGAAGGTAACACCATATATTTT.

CDR3 residues: CASSFGTRGGYTF. CDR3 DNA: TGTGCCAGCAGCTTCGGGACACGGGGTGGCTACACCTTC. This chain links TRBV14 with TRBJ1-2; a weak D match, TRBD1 (6 bases). Trimming removed 5 bases at V and 7 bases at J, with 14 bases between. Looked up from germline, CDR1 is SGHDN and CDR2 is FVKESK. The CDR3 loop spans 13 amino acids.

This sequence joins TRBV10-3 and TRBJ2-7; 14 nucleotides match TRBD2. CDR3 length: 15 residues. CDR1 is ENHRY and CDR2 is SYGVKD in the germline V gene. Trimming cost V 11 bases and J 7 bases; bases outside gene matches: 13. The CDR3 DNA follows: TGTGCCTCCGGGGAGGGGACTAGCGGGGGAGGGGAGCAGTACTTC. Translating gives CASGEGTSGGGEQYF.